What follows are 16 T cell receptor beta chains derived from one specimen sequenced in a study of T-cell memory formation after mild COVID-19. MiXCR, applied by TCRdb to the 5' RACE reads, yields one record per CDR3 protein. The sample records more than 150,000 distinct CDR3 sequences, roughly 10% being singletons. Sample: PBMCs or a T cell subset sorted from them (not recorded which). These receptors all stem from a man aged 18 to 29 who had mild COVID-19 (a few samples of this study predate the infection). Cell type and time point are not known.

The CDR3: CASSPSASGGYTQYF. CDR3 coding DNA: TGTGCCAGCAGCCCCTCGGCTAGCGGGGGGTATACGCAGTATTTT. The rearrangement joins TRBV3-1 to TRBJ2-3; 11 bases match TRBD2. CDR1 is LGHDT and CDR2 is YNNKEL in the germline V gene (reference sequence). There are 15 residues in the CDR3. V trimming: 4 bases; J trimming: 7 bases; junction bases outside the gene matches: 7.

In this sample, this clonotype turned up a few times. This chain connects TRBV4-3 to TRBJ1-6; maybe TRBD1 (5 bases). This CDR3 spans 16 amino acids. V lost 0 bases and J lost 7, with 13 bases in between. The germline V gene encodes CDR1 LGHNA and CDR2 YSLEER. The CDR3 is CASSQDAGYENSPLHF. For the CDR3, the DNA is TGCGCCAGCAGCCAAGATGCAGGGTACGAGAATTCACCCCTCCACTTT.

This clonotype was recorded many times. The chain uses TRBV7-8 and TRBJ2-7; TRBD2 might be the D (5 bases). The CDR3 totals 14 residues. CDR1 is SGHVS and CDR2 is FQNEAQ in the germline V gene. V was pared by 0 bases and J by 9 bases, with 15 bases between. The CDR3 loop is CASSLADGVGRQYV. CDR3 DNA sequence: TGTGCCAGCAGCTTAGCGGACGGGGTAGGGAGGCAGTACGTC.

J is TRBJ1-5 and V is TRBV2; TRBD1 is a possible D gene (5 bases). The CDR3 sequence is 13 residues long. CDR1 and CDR2 (germline): SNHLY, FYNNEI. V lost 4 bases and J lost 3, with 7 bases in between. The CDR3 here is CASSAGYNQPQHF. The CDR3 DNA is TGTGCCAGCAGTGCAGGGTACAATCAGCCCCAGCATTTT.

This clonotype has more than one count but fewer than ten. The genes are TRBV11-2 and TRBJ1-2; 7 nucleotides match TRBD1. The length of the CDR3 is 16 residues. Germline lookup yields CDR1 SGHAT and CDR2 FQNNGV. J lost 8 bases, V lost 0 bases, and 12 bases had no gene match. The CDR3 spells CASSLDPDRRARGYTF. CDR3 DNA: TGTGCCAGCAGCTTAGATCCGGACAGGAGGGCTCGGGGCTACACCTTC.

The V call is TRBV6-5, the J call TRBJ1-3; D gene ambiguous. With 0 bases removed from V and 2 bases from J, the gap between germline ends came to 5 bases. The germline gives CDR1 MNHEY, CDR2 SVGAGI. The CDR3 covers 14 residues. The CDR3 here is CASSYSNPGNTIYF. As DNA, the CDR3 is TGTGCCAGCAGTTACTCGAACCCTGGAAACACCATATATTTT.

A few counts support this clonotype. This chain links TRBV12-3 or TRBV12-4 with TRBJ2-7; possibly TRBD2 for D (7 bases). CDR3 length equals 15 residues. V shed 6 bases and J shed 3 bases, with 18 bases lying between them. This chain's CDR3 is CASSRAGVQGYEQYF. The CDR3 nucleotides are TGTGCCAGCAGCCGCGCGGGGGTACAGGGCTACGAGCAGTACTTC.

This chain links TRBV6-2 or TRBV6-3 with TRBJ2-7; no clear D gene. Looked up from germline, CDR1 is MNHEY and CDR2 is SVGEGT. V dropped 2 bases and J dropped 7 bases, with 15 bases sitting between them. The CDR3 contains 14 residues. CDR3 protein: CASSYGVDSREQYF. CDR3 nucleotide sequence: TGTGCCAGCAGTTACGGGGTCGATTCGCGGGAGCAGTACTTC.

The table lists this clonotype with a few counts. The chain has TRBV20-1 and TRBJ2-7; 11 bases align to TRBD1. Germline V gives CDR1 DFQATT, CDR2 SNEGSKA (reference sequence). The ends lost 6 bases at V and 6 bases at J; junction bases unmatched: 13. CDR3 length equals 15 residues. Written as DNA, the CDR3 is TGCAGTGCCCTCCCCGGGGACAGGGGGTTGTCCGAGCAGTACGTC. This encodes CSALPGDRGLSEQYV.

The chain combines TRBV18 with TRBJ1-3; D is unclear. The ends were cut back, 1 base at V and 0 bases at J, with 16 bases in the middle. CDR3 length: 18 residues. Germline V gene sequence: CDR1 KGHSH, CDR2 LQKENI. In DNA, the CDR3 is TGTGCCAGCTCACCACTACCGGCGAAAGGCGGCTCTGGAAACACCATATATTTT. Amino acid sequence: CASSPLPAKGGSGNTIYF.

Ten or more counts support this clonotype. The V call is TRBV7-9, the J call TRBJ1-2; D is ambiguous. The germline CDR1 and CDR2 sequences are SEHNR and FQNEAQ (reference sequence). The V end lost 5 bases, the J end lost 0 bases, and 22 bases lay between the germline ends. The CDR3 length is 18 residues. CDR3 protein: CASSLSFWGPDTNYGYTF. CDR3 sequence (DNA): TGTGCCAGCAGCCTATCGTTTTGGGGTCCCGATACTAACTATGGCTACACCTTC. Supplemented by reference TRBV7-9 and TRBJ1-2, the full variable domain reads DTGVSQNPRHKITKRGQNVTFRCDPISEHNRLYWYRQTLGQGPEFLTYFQNEAQLEKSRLLSDRFSAERPKGSFSTLEIQRTEQGDSAMYLCASSLSFWGPDTNYGYTFGSGTRLTVV.

This clonotype was counted at least ten times. The chain couples TRBV5-1 to TRBJ2-5; D may be TRBD1 (6 bases). With 0 bases removed from V and 1 base from J, the gap between germline ends came to 13 bases. CDR1 and CDR2 (germline): SGHRS, YFSETQ. This CDR3 comprises 16 residues. CDR3 amino acids: CASSLEKQGSQETQYF. Here the CDR3 DNA reads TGCGCCAGCAGCTTGGAAAAACAGGGTAGCCAAGAGACCCAGTACTTC.

This clonotype has only a few counts. V is TRBV4-3 and J is TRBJ2-2, with no clear D. V was cut by 0 bases and J by 5 bases, with 13 bases left in between. The CDR3 length is 16 residues. Germline V gene sequence: CDR1 LGHNA, CDR2 YSLEER. The CDR3 coding sequence is TGCGCCAGCAGCCAAGAACACCGCCCGAGGACCGGGGAGCTGTTTTTT. It translates to CASSQEHRPRTGELFF.

This clonotype was counted once. This sequence joins TRBV7-2 and TRBJ1-2; D is perhaps TRBD1 (6 bases). The CDR3 loop spans 15 amino acids. CDR1 and CDR2 from the germline V gene are SGHTA and FQGNSA. Trimming pared 4 bases from V and 4 bases from J, leaving 16 bases between. CDR3 loop: CASSSGTRRLYGYTF. For the CDR3, the DNA is TGTGCCAGCAGCTCGGGGACACGACGTCTCTATGGCTACACCTTC.

This chain uses TRBV7-8 with TRBJ2-4; possibly TRBD2 for D (7 bases). Trimming removed 5 bases at V and 8 bases at J, with 22 bases between. Germline V gene sequence: CDR1 SGHVS, CDR2 FQNEAQ. CDR3 length: 16 residues. The CDR3 here is CASSDYGGGEGDIQYF. Written as DNA, the CDR3 is TGTGCCAGCAGCGACTACGGGGGCGGGGAGGGAGACATTCAGTACTTC.

This clonotype was counted only a few times. A junction boundary mismatches the germline segment, possibly from a read error. CDR3 sequence reads: CASSGQVGDYVYTF. CDR3 DNA sequence: TGTGCCAGCAGCGGACAGGTCGGAGACTATGTCTACACCTTC. The chain links TRBV5-5 to TRBJ1-2; 7 bases align to TRBD1. Germline lookup yields CDR1 SGHKS and CDR2 YYEKEE (reference sequence). This CDR3 contains 14 residues.